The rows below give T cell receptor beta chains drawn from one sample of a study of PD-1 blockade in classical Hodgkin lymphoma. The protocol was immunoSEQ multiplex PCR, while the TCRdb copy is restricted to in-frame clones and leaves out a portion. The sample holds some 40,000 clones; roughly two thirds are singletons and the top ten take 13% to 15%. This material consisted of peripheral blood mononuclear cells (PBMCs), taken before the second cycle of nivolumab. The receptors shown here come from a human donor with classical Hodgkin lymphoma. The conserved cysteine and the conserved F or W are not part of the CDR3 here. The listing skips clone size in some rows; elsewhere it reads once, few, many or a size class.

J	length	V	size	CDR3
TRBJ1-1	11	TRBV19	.	ASSIVAGLEAF
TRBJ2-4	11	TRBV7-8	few	ASSLAVMNIQY
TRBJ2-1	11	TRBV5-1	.	ASSWSSYNEQF
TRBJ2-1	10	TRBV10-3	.	ATTGTLHQQF
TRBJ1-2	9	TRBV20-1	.	STGTPYGYT
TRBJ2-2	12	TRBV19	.	ASSVLANTGELF
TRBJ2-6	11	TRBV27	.	ASRGSGANVLT
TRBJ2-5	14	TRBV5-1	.	ASSSTGGAGGETQY
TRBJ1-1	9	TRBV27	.	ASGLNTEAF
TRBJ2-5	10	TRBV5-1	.	ASSPPGETQY
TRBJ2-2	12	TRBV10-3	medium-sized	AIRGLQNTGELF
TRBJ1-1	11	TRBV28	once	ASSLAAPIEAF
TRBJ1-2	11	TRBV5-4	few	ASSSSGKESLP
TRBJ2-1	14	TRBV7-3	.	ASSRTGTNTYNEQF
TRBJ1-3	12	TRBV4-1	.	ASSHGTARNTIY
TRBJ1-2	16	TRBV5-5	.	ASSLIAGQGAIFYGYT
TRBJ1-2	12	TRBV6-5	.	ASSPGQGTYGYT